This T cell receptor (beta chain) was sequenced in a study of blood T cells in healthy people across ages. Study-wide points: It was not known whether donors were CMV positive (a possible confounder of expanded clonotype changes). Age advanced and TCR beta diversity per million T cells fell, roughly linearly.

This clonotype was seen ten or more times. No antigen is known for it. Each sample used at least 6 million PBMCs. Extraction yielded at least 5 micrograms of total RNA per sample. After removal of 3 bases from V and 2 bases from J, the junction contained 4 bases not matched to a gene. This CDR3 spans 15 amino acids. Germline lookup yields CDR1 SGHTA and CDR2 FQGNSA. Primed by a sample-barcoded 5' primer and a J-beta primer mix, a second PCR proceeded for roughly 7 to 11 cycles. From the 5' RACE reads, TCRdb called clonotypes with MiXCR, one entry per CDR3 protein. Here the sample spans 600,000 to 850,000 distinct CDR3 sequences, approximately 43% being singletons.

The sequence was obtained from a woman aged 55-69 years in good health. The gene calls are TRBV7-2 and TRBJ2-3; 8 bases agree with TRBD2. Sequencing input: blood. The CDR3 here is CASSFNSGATDTQYF. The CDR3 DNA follows: TGTGCCAGCAGCTTCAATAGCGGGGCCACAGATACGCAGTATTTT.